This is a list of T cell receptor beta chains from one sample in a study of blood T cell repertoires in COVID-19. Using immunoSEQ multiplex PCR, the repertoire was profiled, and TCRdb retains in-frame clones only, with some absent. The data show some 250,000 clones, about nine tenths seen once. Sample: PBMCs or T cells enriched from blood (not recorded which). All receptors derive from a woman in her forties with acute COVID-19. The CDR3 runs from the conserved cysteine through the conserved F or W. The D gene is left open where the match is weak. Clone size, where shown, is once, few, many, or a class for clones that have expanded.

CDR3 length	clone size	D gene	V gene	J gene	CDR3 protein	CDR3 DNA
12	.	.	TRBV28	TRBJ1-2	CASHAGVYGYTF	TGTGCCAGCCATGCGGGGGTCTATGGCTACACCTTC
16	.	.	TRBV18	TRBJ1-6	CASSPFRQDYNSPLHF	TGTGCCAGCTCACCGTTCAGGCAGGACTATAATTCACCCCTCCACTTT
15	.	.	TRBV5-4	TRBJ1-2	CASSLSLFSGGGYTF	TGTGCCAGCAGCTTGAGTCTTTTTTCGGGGGGAGGCTACACCTTC
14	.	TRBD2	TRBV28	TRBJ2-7	CASSPWEGFDEQYF	TGTGCCAGCAGTCCCTGGGAGGGGTTCGACGAGCAGTACTTC
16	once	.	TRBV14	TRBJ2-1	CASSQSFRGSYNEQFF	TGTGCCAGCAGCCAATCCTTCAGGGGATCCTACAATGAGCAGTTCTTC
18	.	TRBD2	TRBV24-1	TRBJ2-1	CATSDSIIAGGSYNEQFF	TGTGCCACCAGTGATTCCATCATAGCGGGAGGCTCCTACAATGAGCAGTTCTTC
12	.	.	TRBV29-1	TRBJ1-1	CSAQGGGSEAFF	TGCAGCGCCCAAGGGGGGGGGAGTGAAGCTTTCTTT
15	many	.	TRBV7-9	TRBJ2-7	CASSPRGYDSYEQYF	TGTGCCAGCAGCCCCAGGGGATATGACTCCTACGAGCAGTACTTC
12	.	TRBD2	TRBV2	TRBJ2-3	CASRRTSGKSSF	TGTGCCAGCAGGCGGACTAGCGGGAAATCCTCCTTT
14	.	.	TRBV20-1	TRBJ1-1	CSASVRVTQAEAFF	TGCAGTGCTAGTGTCAGGGTTACGCAGGCTGAAGCTTTCTTT
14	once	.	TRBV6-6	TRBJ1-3	CASRQANSGNTIYF	TGTGCCAGCAGACAGGCAAACTCTGGAAACACCATATATTTT
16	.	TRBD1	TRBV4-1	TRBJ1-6	CASSQDPGQYNSPLHF	TGCGCCAGCAGCCAGGACCCGGGACAGTATAATTCACCCCTCCACTTT
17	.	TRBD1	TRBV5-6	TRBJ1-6	CASSRGTGRADNSPLHF	TGTGCCAGCAGCCGGGGGACAGGTAGAGCGGATAATTCACCCCTCCACTTT
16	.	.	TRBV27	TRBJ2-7	CASSSLRTTNVNEQYF	TGTGCCAGCAGTTCCCTTCGGACAACGAACGTCAACGAGCAGTACTTC